The next 9 T cell receptor beta chains were all read from a single sample in a study of CD8 T cells in ankylosing spondylitis (dated by TCRdb to the late 2010s). The library was produced with 5' RACE. For sequencing, an Illumina HiSeq 2500 was employed. Clones were called with MiXCR by TCRdb after fastp trimmed the public reads at Q25, and only in-frame beta chains were retained. Duplicate CDR3 protein sequences are folded into a single record with the most common DNA and genes. The sample table lists about 360,000 distinct CDR3 sequences, 20% of them with a count of one. The ten largest clonotypes hold about an eighth of the sample. What was sequenced was blood, either unsorted or a sorted T cell fraction (not recorded which). The receptors stem from a male donor with ankylosing spondylitis or in good health (not recorded which).

This chain joins TRBV11-2 and TRBJ2-7; D is ambiguous. V lost 0 bases and J lost 0, with 9 bases in between. The CDR3 sequence is 15 residues long. Per the germline V gene, CDR1 is SGHAT and CDR2 is FQNNGV. CDR3 sequence: CASSLDGVSSYEQYF. The CDR3, as DNA: TGTGCCAGCAGCTTAGATGGGGTCTCCTCCTACGAGCAGTACTTC. Complete variable domain (other parts from reference TRBV11-2 and TRBJ2-7): EAGVAQSPRYKIIEKRQSVAFWCNPISGHATLYWYQQILGQGPKLLIQFQNNGVVDDSQLPKDRFSAERLKGVDSTLKIQPAKLEDSAVYLCASSLDGVSSYEQYFGPGTRLTVT.

The V and J genes are TRBV10-2 and TRBJ1-1; the D is unclear. This CDR3 is 12 amino acids long. In germline, CDR1 is WSHSY, CDR2 SAAADI. Trimming took 2 bases from V and 9 from J, leaving 10 bases between them. For the CDR3, the DNA is TGCGCCAGCAGTGAGGCGGACCGCCAAGCTTTCTTT. It yields the protein CASSEADRQAFF.

This chain connects TRBV12-3 or TRBV12-4 to TRBJ2-2; 8 nucleotides agree with TRBD1. The CDR3 runs 15 residues. J was trimmed by 4 bases and V by 1 base; bases with no gene match: 2. CDR3 protein: CASSLVQGVTGELFF. The DNA for the CDR3 is TGTGCCAGCAGTTTAGTACAGGGGGTCACCGGGGAGCTGTTTTTT.

The chain couples TRBV12-5 to TRBJ2-2; 8 bases map to TRBD1. Per germline, CDR1 LGHNT and CDR2 FRNRAP. There are 17 residues in the CDR3. The V and J ends lost 5 bases and 5 bases, in that order; junction bases with no gene match: 13. CDR3 sequence reads: CASGDPRQGFFTGELFF. The CDR3 region has the DNA TGTGCTAGTGGTGACCCCCGACAGGGGTTTTTTACCGGGGAGCTGTTTTTT.

The rearrangement links TRBV15 to TRBJ2-3; 7 bases match TRBD1. CDR3 size: 15 residues. CDR1 LNHNV and CDR2 YYDKDF come from the germline V gene (reference sequence). The junction had 8 bases not matched to a gene; V was cut back by 4 bases and J by 4 bases. CDR3 sequence (DNA): TGTGCCACCAGCATCGACAGGGAAATAGCAGATACGCAGTATTTT. Protein: CATSIDREIADTQYF.

The V gene is TRBV20-1, the J gene TRBJ2-3; TRBD2 aligns across 7 bases. After removal of 3 bases from V and 1 base from J, the junction contained 10 bases not matched to a gene. CDR1 is DFQATT, CDR2 SNEGSKA, per germline (reference sequence). CDR3 length: 16 amino acids. For the CDR3, the DNA is TGCAGTGCTAGCGGACTAACGGGGGGTGGCACAGATACGCAGTATTTT. This codes for CSASGLTGGGTDTQYF.

This clonotype was found many times. The gene calls are TRBV25-1 and TRBJ2-1, with no clear D. Germline values: CDR1 MGHDK, CDR2 SYGVNS. This CDR3 is built from 11 residues. V shed 5 bases and J shed 7 bases, with 6 bases lying between them. Here the CDR3 reads CASSKGNEQFF. CDR3 nucleotide sequence: TGTGCCAGCAGTAAAGGTAATGAGCAGTTCTTC.

The chain carries TRBV5-5 and TRBJ2-1; 7 bases map to TRBD1. Trimming at V came to 2 bases and at J to 5 bases, leaving 7 bases not matched to a gene. Germline CDR1 is SGHKS and CDR2 is YYEKEE (reference sequence). This CDR3 contains 15 residues. The CDR3 here is CASSFFTGANNEQFF. CDR3 DNA sequence: TGTGCCAGCAGCTTTTTTACAGGGGCCAACAATGAGCAGTTCTTC. The whole variable domain, remainder taken from reference TRBV5-5 and TRBJ2-1, is DAGVTQSPTHLIKTRGQQVTLRCSPISGHKSVSWYQQVLGQGPQFIFQYYEKEERGRGNFPDRFSARQFPNYSSELNVNALLLGDSALYLCASSFFTGANNEQFFGPGTRLTVL.

This sequence joins TRBV30 and TRBJ2-7; D is uncertain. Germline loops: CDR1 GTSNPN, CDR2 SVGIG (reference sequence). The V end was cut by 0 bases, the J end by 6 bases, with 12 bases between. The CDR3 is 13 amino acids. The DNA of the CDR3 is TGTGCCTGGAGTGTGGAGCTTAGCATCGAGCAGTACTTC. It is translated as CAWSVELSIEQYF.